A selection of T cell receptor beta chains follows, all from one sample in a study of blood T cell repertoires in COVID-19. Profiled with immunoSEQ multiplex PCR; TCRdb holds only in-frame clones, not every one. The sample records hundreds of thousands of clones, roughly 87% being singletons. Specimen: PBMCs or T cells enriched from blood (not recorded which). These receptors originate from a young woman who had recovered from COVID-19. Both conserved end residues are part of each CDR3. A D gene is named only where the DNA matches it firmly. Rows give clone size only sometimes, using once, few, many, or a class for an expanded clone.

V gene	clone size	J gene	D gene	CDR3 protein	CDR3 DNA
TRBV7-2	.	TRBJ2-1	.	CASSLRQLNEQFF	TGTGCCAGCAGCCTCAGACAGTTAAATGAGCAGTTCTTC
TRBV5-4	.	TRBJ2-3	.	CASSLKGVDTQYF	TGTGCCAGCAGCTTGAAAGGGGTGGATACGCAGTATTTT
TRBV5-1	few	TRBJ2-2	.	CASSFRQVNTGELFF	TGCGCCAGCAGCTTCCGACAGGTGAACACCGGGGAGCTGTTTTTT
TRBV19	.	TRBJ1-1	TRBD1	CASSITGVPEAFF	TGTGCCAGTAGTATTACAGGGGTGCCTGAAGCTTTCTTT
TRBV4-3	once	TRBJ2-1	.	CASSQDRGFVEQFF	TGCGCCAGCAGCCAAGATCGGGGTTTCGTTGAGCAGTTCTTC
TRBV11-2	.	TRBJ1-4	.	CASSAQGLGRQLFF	TGTGCCAGCAGTGCTCAGGGGCTTGGGAGACAACTGTTTTTT
TRBV5-6	.	TRBJ1-6	.	CASTTRRRPNSPLHF	TGTGCCAGCACAACCCGGCGGAGGCCAAATTCACCCCTCCACTTT
TRBV5-1	.	TRBJ2-2	.	CASSRQDTGELFF	TGCGCCAGCAGCCGACAGGATACCGGGGAGCTGTTTTTT
TRBV6-2/TRBV6-3	once	TRBJ2-1	.	CASSYTLAPGSYNEQFF	TGTGCCAGCAGTTACACCCTAGCGCCTGGCTCCTACAATGAGCAGTTCTTC
TRBV11-3	.	TRBJ2-1	TRBD2	CASSPGLAGSSRSYNEQFF	TGTGCCAGCAGCCCCGGACTAGCGGGGAGTTCCCGCTCCTACAATGAGCAGTTCTTC
TRBV7-2	.	TRBJ2-5	TRBD2	CASSLTGGGGVETQYF	TGTGCCAGCAGCTTAACTGGTGGGGGGGGAGTGGAGACCCAGTACTTC
TRBV2	.	TRBJ2-2	TRBD2	CASKFSGVQTGELFF	TGTGCCAGCAAGTTTAGCGGGGTTCAAACCGGGGAGCTGTTTTTT
TRBV12-3/TRBV12-4	.	TRBJ1-6	.	CASSFGRRALHF	TGTGCCAGCAGTTTTGGGCGACGAGCCCTCCACTTT
TRBV28	.	TRBJ2-1	TRBD2	CASSLPGTSGRLEQFF	TGTGCCAGCAGCCTACCTGGGACTAGCGGGAGGCTTGAGCAGTTCTTC
TRBV6-5	.	TRBJ2-7	TRBD2	CASSRDYGYEQYF	TGTGCCAGCAGCCGGGACTACGGCTACGAGCAGTACTTC
TRBV12-3/TRBV12-4	.	TRBJ1-1	.	CASSLAMNTEAFF	TGTGCCAGCAGTTTAGCCATGAACACTGAAGCTTTCTTT
TRBV5-4	once	TRBJ1-2	.	CASSRAIPGGNYGYTF	TGTGCCAGCAGCCGAGCAATCCCCGGCGGAAACTATGGCTACACCTTC
TRBV7-4	.	TRBJ2-7	TRBD1	CASSWTGCSSYEQYF	TGTGCCAGCAGCTGGACAGGGTGCAGCTCCTACGAGCAGTACTTC
TRBV29-1	few	TRBJ1-2	.	CSVGTGFLGLNGYTF	TGCAGCGTGGGGACTGGGTTTTTAGGACTTAATGGCTACACCTTC
TRBV9	once	TRBJ2-7	TRBD1	CASSVTGGSYEQYF	TGTGCCAGCAGCGTAACAGGGGGCTCCTACGAGCAGTACTTC
TRBV4-3	.	TRBJ2-1	TRBD2	CASSQVSSGGGWEQFF	TGCGCCAGCAGCCAAGTCTCTAGCGGGGGTGGATGGGAGCAGTTCTTC
TRBV19	.	TRBJ1-1	.	CASSISQNTEAFF	TGTGCCAGTAGTATATCCCAGAACACTGAAGCTTTCTTT
TRBV6-5	.	TRBJ2-1	TRBD2	CASRSGTTHNEQFF	TGTGCCAGCAGATCCGGGACTACCCACAATGAGCAGTTCTTC
TRBV11-2	once	TRBJ1-2	TRBD1	CASSVGTGGDKLGGYTF	TGTGCCAGCAGCGTCGGGACAGGGGGCGATAAACTGGGAGGCTACACCTTC
TRBV27	.	TRBJ2-1	TRBD2	CASRLGTGTSLHEQFF	TGTGCCAGCAGACTTGGCACCGGGACTAGCCTCCATGAGCAGTTCTTC
TRBV11-2	.	TRBJ1-4	TRBD1	CASSLGWDREITTNEKLFF	TGTGCCAGCAGCTTAGGTTGGGACAGGGAGATTACAACTAATGAAAAACTGTTTTTT
TRBV29-1	once	TRBJ2-1	.	CSSSRGGAGGEQFF	TGCAGCTCCTCGCGGGGCGGGGCAGGGGGTGAGCAGTTCTTC
TRBV7-8	.	TRBJ1-1	.	CASSLEVFSPPNTEAFF	TGTGCCAGCAGCTTAGAGGTCTTTAGCCCTCCGAACACTGAAGCTTTCTTT
TRBV10-3	.	TRBJ1-3	.	CAISTDSSSGNTIYF	TGTGCCATCAGTACGGACTCGTCCTCTGGAAACACCATATATTTT
TRBV9	.	TRBJ1-2	.	CASSVDGQRTYGYTF	TGTGCCAGCAGCGTAGATGGACAGAGAACCTATGGCTACACCTTC
TRBV6-2/TRBV6-3	.	TRBJ1-1	.	CASSYGSGRLGTEAFF	TGTGCCAGCAGTTACGGCTCAGGGAGGCTTGGCACTGAAGCTTTCTTT
TRBV9	.	TRBJ1-4	.	CASSVGGTEEKLFF	TGTGCCAGCAGCGTTGGAGGGACGGAGGAAAAACTGTTTTTT
TRBV9	.	TRBJ2-7	TRBD1	CASSTGTGPLYEQYF	TGTGCCAGCAGCACTGGGACAGGGCCCCTCTACGAGCAGTACTTC
TRBV7-2	.	TRBJ2-7	TRBD2	CASSLEVAGPTYEQYF	TGTGCCAGCAGCTTAGAAGTAGCGGGTCCCACCTACGAGCAGTACTTC
TRBV9	.	TRBJ2-7	TRBD1	CASSPLGQAVLRGYF	TGTGCCAGCAGCCCCCTAGGACAGGCAGTCCTACGTGGGTACTTC
TRBV5-8	.	TRBJ1-5	.	CASSLSGRNNQPQHF	TGTGCCAGCAGCTTATCTGGGCGTAACAATCAGCCCCAGCATTTT
TRBV19	.	TRBJ2-7	.	CASTSRGYEQYF	TGTGCCAGTACTAGCCGGGGCTACGAGCAGTACTTC
TRBV6-5	.	TRBJ1-1	.	CASSSIDSMNTEAFF	TGTGCCAGCAGTTCTATCGACAGTATGAACACTGAAGCTTTCTTT
TRBV6-6	.	TRBJ1-6	.	CASSPRGSDSPLHF	TGTGCCAGCAGTCCCCGGGGTTCGGATTCACCCCTCCACTTT
TRBV7-9	.	TRBJ1-1	TRBD1	CASSLQGALGTEAFF	TGTGCCAGCAGTCTACAGGGGGCATTGGGCACTGAAGCTTTCTTT
TRBV28	.	TRBJ1-1	.	CASSLPTEAFF	TGTGCCAGCAGTTTACCGACTGAAGCTTTCTTT
TRBV7-5	.	TRBJ1-2	.	CVSPSGTADYGYTF	TGTGTCAGTCCATCCGGGACAGCGGACTATGGCTACACCTTC
TRBV6-5	.	TRBJ1-3	.	CASSYGGAGENTIYF	TGTGCCAGCAGTTATGGAGGGGCCGGAGAAAACACCATATATTTT
TRBV7-2	.	TRBJ1-4	.	CASSAGPRPEKLFF	TGTGCCAGCAGCGCGGGACCCCGCCCTGAAAAACTGTTTTTT
TRBV7-6	.	TRBJ1-1	.	CASSLVRGEAFF	TGTGCCAGCAGCTTAGTCCGGGGTGAAGCTTTCTTT
TRBV7-2	.	TRBJ2-1	.	CASSLVSSGSEQFF	TGTGCCAGCAGCTTAGTTAGTAGTGGTAGTGAGCAGTTCTTC
TRBV5-1	.	TRBJ2-2	TRBD2	CASSLGSGRTNTGELFF	TGCGCCAGCAGCTTGGGTAGCGGGAGGACAAACACCGGGGAGCTGTTTTTT
TRBV15	.	TRBJ2-3	.	CATSRAPVDTQYF	TGTGCCACCAGCAGAGCCCCGGTGGATACGCAGTATTTT
TRBV19	.	TRBJ1-1	TRBD1	CASTLGGAGGVFTEAFF	TGTGCCAGTACCCTCGGTGGGGCAGGGGGCGTGTTCACTGAAGCTTTCTTT
TRBV6-5	.	TRBJ2-3	TRBD1	CASSPAGGPTDTQYF	TGTGCCAGCTCCCCGGCAGGGGGACCCACAGATACGCAGTATTTT
TRBV5-1	.	TRBJ2-7	.	CASSSSLGQTYEQYF	TGCGCCAGCAGCTCGTCATTAGGACAGACCTACGAGCAGTACTTC